Here is one T cell receptor (beta chain) with its context. This CDR3 spans 14 amino acids. The J segment lost 7 bases and the V segment lost 4 bases, leaving 7 bases of the junction unmatched. CDR1 and CDR2 (germline): SGHNT, YYREEE (reference sequence). The sample originates from a study of blood T cell repertoires in COVID-19. Whole-study context: Both acute and convalescent COVID-19 samples were obtained from the United States, Italy and Spain. Sources were T cells, B-cell-depleted T cells, or PBMCs; the material itself was cDNA or gDNA.

Clones were sequenced by immunoSEQ multiplex PCR, and TCRdb holds only the in-frame ones, with some missing. This sample has fewer than 200,000 clones, with approximately 90% found just once. Those enrolled in Seattle joined during active infection and were followed longitudinally afterward. The sequencing sample was made of peripheral blood. This receptor was identified in a man between 18 and 35 years old with COVID-19, enrolled during active disease. The chain couples TRBV5-4 to TRBJ1-2, with 10 bases matching TRBD1. CDR3 sequence reads: CASSVPGQGIGYTF. The CDR3 nucleotides read TGTGCCAGCAGCGTTCCGGGACAGGGGATTGGCTACACCTTC.